This section outlines one T cell receptor beta chain sequence together with its context. Recovered Cohort 3 donors showed two negative PCRs, clearance, or symptom resolution. This sample is part of a study of blood T cell repertoires in COVID-19. The repertoire was sequenced with immunoSEQ multiplex PCR; TCRdb's copy has only in-frame clones and lacks some. This repertoire shows about 200,000 clones, approximately 80% found once; its top ten account for approximately 10%. This receptor was taken from a man between 35 and 55 years old who had recovered from COVID-19. Sequenced sample: PBMCs or T cells enriched from blood (not recorded which).

CDR3 sequence (DNA): TGTGCCAGCATCCGACAGGGGGCTGCAACTAATGAAAAACTGTTTTTT. The encoded protein is CASIRQGAATNEKLFF. The chain joins TRBV7-3 to TRBJ1-4; 10 bases align to TRBD1. This CDR3 has 16 amino acids. Germline V gives CDR1 SGHTA, CDR2 FQGTGA. V lost 7 bases to trimming and J lost 0 bases; unmatched junction nucleotides: 5.